Reported below is one TCR beta chain. Germline CDR1 LGHNA, CDR2 YNFKEQ. Trimming removed 1 base from V and 7 bases from J; junction bases left unmatched: 0. The CDR3 has 14 residues. This sample is drawn from a study of blood T cell repertoires in COVID-19. The overall study: The samples span acute and convalescent COVID-19 from the United States, Italy and Spain. PBMCs, B-cell-depleted T cells, or T cells were the source of the cDNA or gDNA that made up the material.

In the original processing: Using reference gene primer amplification, nucleated cell counts were estimated. Produced via immunoSEQ multiplex PCR; TCRdb's table is partial and in-frame only. From that table come the V and J calls and clone size; the DNA was used to work out D and trimming. This sample has hundreds of thousands of clones, with 65% to 90% found just once. Sequencing was carried out using peripheral blood. This receptor was obtained from a woman in her 70s with acute or convalescent COVID-19. This sequence joins TRBV4-2 and TRBJ1-4; TRBD1 agrees at 10 bases. As DNA, the CDR3 is TGTGCCAGCAGCCAAGGACAGGGGGCTGAAAAACTGTTTTTT. It specifies CASSQGQGAEKLFF.